The next 29 T cell receptor beta chains were all read from a single sample in a study of cytomegalovirus exposure and HLA in healthy donors. Profiled with immunoSEQ multiplex PCR; TCRdb holds only in-frame clones, not every one. This sample has about 180,000 clones; 85% occur once, and the top ten carry roughly 15%. Sequencing was done on a sample of PBMCs. The source of these receptors is a man between 18 and 29 years old in good health and CMV-seropositive.

The V and J genes are TRBV6-6 and TRBJ2-1; 11 bases map to TRBD2. The ends lost 5 bases at V and 3 bases at J; junction bases unmatched: 3. This CDR3 spans 15 amino acids. The germline V gene encodes CDR1 MNHNY and CDR2 SVGAGI (reference sequence). CDR3 DNA: TGTGCCAGCAGTCCGACTAGCGGGGTCTACAATGAGCAGTTCTTC. Translating it yields CASSPTSGVYNEQFF.

This chain joins TRBV14 and TRBJ2-7; 8 bases map to TRBD2. Looked up from germline, CDR1 is SGHDN and CDR2 is FVKESK. This CDR3 has 15 amino acids. Trimming took 4 bases from V and 3 from J; bases not matched to a gene: 8. CDR3 nucleotides: TGTGCCAGCAGCCTCGTAGCGGGGCACTACTACGAGCAGTACTTC. Protein product: CASSLVAGHYYEQYF.

This clone was picked up one time. This sequence joins TRBV5-4 and TRBJ2-1; D is unclear. V was pared by 3 bases and J by 3 bases, with 7 bases between. This CDR3 is built from 13 residues. The germline CDR1 and CDR2 sequences are SGHNT and YYREEE (reference sequence). The CDR3 sequence is CASSSGDYNEQFF. The CDR3 region has the DNA TGTGCCAGCAGCTCAGGTGACTACAATGAGCAGTTCTTC.

V is TRBV6-1 and J is TRBJ1-3, with D perhaps matching TRBD1 (6 bases). Germline values: CDR1 MNHNS, CDR2 SASEGT. The V end lost 2 bases, the J end lost 1 base, and 12 bases lay between the germline ends. The CDR3 consists of 16 residues. The chain's CDR3 is CASSESTGKSGNTIYF. DNA for the CDR3: TGTGCCAGCAGTGAAAGTACAGGGAAATCTGGAAACACCATATATTTT.

This clone was detected only once. The rearrangement uses TRBV5-1 and TRBJ2-5; D perhaps matches TRBD1 (6 bases). Trimming shortened V by 0 bases and J by 4 bases, and 19 bases separated the two germline ends. The CDR3 has 17 amino acids. Per germline, CDR1 SGHRS and CDR2 YFSETQ. CDR3 loop: CASSLAGQGSIGETQYF. The DNA for the CDR3 is TGCGCCAGCAGCTTGGCCGGGCAGGGGTCGATTGGAGAGACCCAGTACTTC.

This sequence joins TRBV20-1 and TRBJ2-1; D not resolved. V was trimmed by 1 base and J by 8 bases, leaving 6 bases between them. Germline CDR1 is DFQATT and CDR2 is SNEGSKA (reference sequence). The CDR3 consists of 11 residues. CDR3 sequence (DNA): TGCAGTGCTAGAGCCGAGTATGAGCAGTTCTTC. This translates into CSARAEYEQFF.

The chain joins TRBV5-4 to TRBJ2-2; 12 bases map to TRBD2. With V trimmed by 0 bases and J by 4 bases, 4 bases remained unmatched. The CDR3 consists of 17 residues. Germline CDR1 and CDR2: SGHNT and YYREEE (reference sequence). CDR3 DNA: TGTGCCAGCAGCTTGGCCGCACTAGCGGGGGGCACCGGGGAGCTGTTTTTT. Protein sequence: CASSLAALAGGTGELFF.

V gene TRBV21-1 combines with J gene TRBJ2-4; the table calls TRBD2, which could not be checked here. TRBV21-1 is recorded as a pseudogene. This CDR3 spans 11 amino acids. CDR3 protein: CASSTIIAGHF. The CDR3 nucleotides are TGTGCCAGCAGCACAATAATTGCGGGACACTTC.

V usage is TRBV5-6 and J usage is TRBJ2-1; TRBD1 is a possible D gene (5 bases). Trimming shortened V by 4 bases and J by 6 bases, and 17 bases separated the two germline ends. Germline-derived CDR1 and CDR2 are SGHDT and YYEEEE. The CDR3 spans 15 residues. The CDR3 loop is CASSVWGPRVNEQFF. CDR3 coding DNA: TGTGCCAGCAGCGTCTGGGGCCCTAGGGTCAATGAGCAGTTCTTC.

CDR3 amino acids: CASSLLHGQGVDYGYTF. CDR3 DNA: TGTGCCAGCAGTTTACTACACGGACAGGGGGTTGACTATGGCTACACCTTC. J is TRBJ1-2 and V is TRBV28, with 10 bases aligning to TRBD1. This CDR3 region has 17 residues. Trimming removed 2 bases from V and 3 bases from J; junction bases left unmatched: 9. In germline, CDR1 is MDHEN, CDR2 SYDVKM.

This chain uses TRBV30 with TRBJ1-1; D call uncertain. The length of the CDR3 is 14 residues. V was trimmed by 0 bases and J by 4 bases, leaving 12 bases between them. Germline assignment: CDR1 GTSNPN and CDR2 SVGIG (reference sequence). DNA for the CDR3: TGTGCCTGGAGTGTACATGGTCCGGGCACTGAAGCTTTCTTT. Amino acids: CAWSVHGPGTEAFF.

The chain uses TRBV5-1 and TRBJ2-7, with D perhaps TRBD2 (6 bases). The ends were cut back, 3 bases at V and 5 bases at J, with 12 bases in the middle. The CDR3 is made up of 13 amino acids. Germline V CDR1 and CDR2: SGHRS, YFSETQ. The CDR3 DNA follows: TGCGCCAGCAGCTGGGACTCAGGGAACGAGCAGTACTTC. It yields the protein CASSWDSGNEQYF.

This clone appeared once. V usage is TRBV10-3 and J usage is TRBJ2-3; D is possibly TRBD1 (5 bases). The CDR3 length is 13 residues. CDR1 is ENHRY and CDR2 is SYGVKD in the germline V gene. V shed 5 bases and J shed 0 bases, with 6 bases lying between them. CDR3 nucleotides: TGTGCCATCAGTCCAGGGAGCACAGATACGCAGTATTTT. Its protein is CAISPGSTDTQYF.

This clone was seen just once. The chain couples TRBV6-4 to TRBJ2-3, with no clear D. V dropped 3 bases and J dropped 0 bases, with 7 bases sitting between them. This CDR3 comprises 14 residues. Germline V gives CDR1 MRHNA, CDR2 SNTAGT. The CDR3 is CASSEGPSTDTQYF. The CDR3 nucleotides read TGTGCCAGCAGTGAGGGCCCCAGCACAGATACGCAGTATTTT.

The rearrangement uses TRBV6-1 and TRBJ2-5; 8 bases line up with TRBD2. V trimming: 4 bases; J trimming: 5 bases; junction bases outside the gene matches: 9. The CDR3 runs to 15 residues. Germline V gene data show CDR1 as MNHNS and CDR2 as SASEGT. The chain's CDR3 is CASSGYGGAAETQYF. Here the CDR3 DNA reads TGTGCCAGCAGTGGTTACGGGGGGGCCGCGGAGACCCAGTACTTC.

This clone has just a few counts. The V and J genes are TRBV28 and TRBJ1-2, with a tentative D call TRBD1 (5 bases). The ends were cut back, 6 bases at V and 5 bases at J, with 13 bases in the middle. The germline gives CDR1 MDHEN, CDR2 SYDVKM. The CDR3 consists of 13 residues. CDR3 sequence: CASRQGGIYGYTF. The CDR3 nucleotides read TGTGCCAGCAGGCAGGGTGGAATTTATGGCTACACCTTC.

V is TRBV27 and J is TRBJ2-7, with D maybe TRBD2 (6 bases). V gave up 5 bases and J gave up 2 bases, with 22 bases separating them. This CDR3 spans 17 amino acids. Per the germline V gene, CDR1 is MNHEY and CDR2 is SMNVEV (reference sequence). The CDR3 here is CASSLVSQGGEAYEQYF. The CDR3, as DNA: TGTGCCAGCAGTCTTGTAAGCCAGGGAGGTGAGGCCTACGAGCAGTACTTC.

The rearrangement links TRBV28 to TRBJ2-7; tentative D call: TRBD2 (5 bases). Germline V gene data show CDR1 as MDHEN and CDR2 as SYDVKM. The CDR3 covers 14 residues. The V end was cut by 7 bases, the J end by 3 bases, with 16 bases between. The CDR3 region has the DNA TGTGCCAGCACTCCTATAGGGAGTGACTACGAGCAGTACTTC. Its translation: CASTPIGSDYEQYF.

The chain couples TRBV6-5 to TRBJ1-1; no clear D. Per the germline V gene, CDR1 is MNHEY and CDR2 is SVGAGI. V gave up 0 bases and J gave up 0 bases, with 8 bases separating them. The CDR3 spans 15 residues. CDR3 loop: CASSYSGRMNTEAFF. CDR3 nucleotides: TGTGCCAGCAGTTACTCTGGTAGAATGAACACTGAAGCTTTCTTT.

This clone was detected only once. The rearrangement links TRBV27 to TRBJ1-3; TRBD1 aligns across 8 bases. CDR3 length: 16 amino acids. After removal of 5 bases from V and 0 bases from J, the junction contained 6 bases not matched to a gene. Looked up from germline, CDR1 is MNHEY and CDR2 is SMNVEV (reference sequence). This chain's CDR3 is CASSPAGGLSGNTIYF. DNA of the CDR3: TGTGCCAGCAGTCCTGCAGGGGGCCTCTCTGGAAACACCATATATTTT.

This rearrangement joins TRBV30 to TRBJ2-7; 9 bases map to TRBD1. Germline assignment: CDR1 GTSNPN and CDR2 SVGIG (reference sequence). The length of the CDR3 is 15 residues. Trimming took 0 bases from V and 4 from J; bases not matched to a gene: 7. In DNA form, the CDR3 reads TGTGCCTGGAGTGTATTGGGACAGGGAAATTACGAGCAGTACTTC. It encodes CAWSVLGQGNYEQYF.

This clone is a singleton in its sample. J is TRBJ2-3 and V is TRBV7-2; 7 bases fit TRBD2. The CDR3 length is 16 residues. The germline gives CDR1 SGHTA, CDR2 FQGNSA. V trimming: 4 bases; J trimming: 1 base; junction bases outside the gene matches: 8. The CDR3 reads CASSSDMGGGTDTQYF. Written as DNA, the CDR3 is TGTGCCAGCAGCTCCGACATGGGGGGGGGCACAGATACGCAGTATTTT.

This clone occurred a few times. CDR3 DNA: TGCGCCAGCAGCTTAGACCCCCCCGGGACTGAAGCTTTCTTT. It codes for CASSLDPPGTEAFF. The chain has TRBV5-1 and TRBJ1-1; D call uncertain. CDR1 and CDR2 from the germline V gene are SGHRS and YFSETQ. The V end was cut by 2 bases, the J end by 5 bases, with 13 bases between. The CDR3 consists of 14 residues.

The CDR3 coding sequence is TGTGCCAGTAAGGATCTCAGGGGGCCAACTAATGAAAAACTGTTTTTT. This gives the protein CASKDLRGPTNEKLFF. The V and J genes are TRBV19 and TRBJ1-4; 8 bases match TRBD1. Germline trimming cut 7 bases from V and 0 bases from J; bases unmatched to any gene: 7. CDR1 is LNHDA and CDR2 is SQIVND in the germline V gene (reference sequence). CDR3 size: 16 residues.

In nucleotides, the CDR3 is TGTGCCAGCAGCCAGCGTTCGGACACCTACGAGCAGTACTTC. This gives the protein CASSQRSDTYEQYF. V gene TRBV28 combines with J gene TRBJ2-7, with D tentatively TRBD1 (5 bases). Germline CDR1 and CDR2: MDHEN and SYDVKM. This CDR3 spans 14 amino acids. V was pared by 6 bases and J by 2 bases, with 14 bases between.

The chain employs TRBV5-4 and TRBJ2-3, with a possible D match to TRBD2 (6 bases). The CDR3 runs 14 residues. Trimming stripped 2 bases from V and 6 bases from J, with 13 bases between. Per the germline V gene, CDR1 is SGHNT and CDR2 is YYREEE (reference sequence). The CDR3 sequence is CASSFWGEFDTQYF. CDR3 DNA sequence: TGTGCCAGCAGCTTCTGGGGGGAATTTGATACGCAGTATTTT.

A single count supports this clone. This chain links TRBV11-2 with TRBJ2-1; D call uncertain. Looked up from germline, CDR1 is SGHAT and CDR2 is FQNNGV. This CDR3 is built from 13 residues. Trimming shortened V by 2 bases and J by 4 bases, and 6 bases separated the two germline ends. The chain's CDR3 is CASSLREYNEQFF. DNA for the CDR3: TGTGCCAGCAGCTTAAGAGAGTACAATGAGCAGTTCTTC. Full variable domain (outside the CDR3, taken from reference TRBV11-2 and TRBJ2-1): EAGVAQSPRYKIIEKRQSVAFWCNPISGHATLYWYQQILGQGPKLLIQFQNNGVVDDSQLPKDRFSAERLKGVDSTLKIQPAKLEDSAVYLCASSLREYNEQFFGPGTRLTVL.

This clone showed up many times. CDR3 sequence (DNA): TGCGCCAGCAGCATGGGGGAGGGAGATACGCAGTATTTT. Protein sequence: CASSMGEGDTQYF. V is TRBV5-1 and J is TRBJ2-3; the match to TRBD2 covers 7 bases. This CDR3 spans 13 amino acids. CDR1 is SGHRS, CDR2 YFSETQ, per germline. V trimming: 4 bases; J trimming: 5 bases; junction bases outside the gene matches: 4.

This clone occurred a few times. The chain employs TRBV7-8 and TRBJ1-6; D is perhaps TRBD1 (5 bases). CDR1 and CDR2 (germline): SGHVS, FQNEAQ. The CDR3 spans 15 residues. Trimming took 5 bases from V and 5 from J, leaving 13 bases between them. CDR3 in DNA: TGTGCCAGCAGCACCCGACAGCTCCATAATTCACCCCTCCACTTT. It translates to CASSTRQLHNSPLHF.